Below, 23 T cell receptor beta chains from the same sample are listed, as sequenced in a study of blood T cell repertoires in COVID-19 (TCRdb year 2020). The receptor library was made with the immunoSEQ multiplex PCR assay. TCRdb took over this immuneACCESS table, retaining in-frame rearrangements with V and J assigned. Such tables are incomplete; in checked studies, under half of the missing clones stem from an unresolved V gene, and the remainder is unexplained. The sample profile shows 90,000 or so clones; over 80% of them were found once. The ten largest clones take up more than 9.5% of the sample. Sample: peripheral blood. The receptors stem from a human donor in a cohort sampled during active COVID-19.

The gene calls are TRBV7-2 and TRBJ2-3; the match to TRBD2 covers 11 bases. The CDR3 extends over 15 amino acids. CDR1 is SGHTA, CDR2 FQGNSA, per germline. Trimming cost V 2 bases and J 4 bases; bases outside gene matches: 2. The CDR3 sequence: CASSLIAGGPDTQYF. The CDR3 DNA follows: TGTGCCAGCAGCTTAATAGCGGGGGGGCCAGATACGCAGTATTTT. The variable domain in full, completed from reference TRBV7-2 and TRBJ2-3, reads GAGVSQSPSNKVTEKGKDVELRCDPISGHTALYWYRQSLGQGLEFLIYFQGNSAPDKSGLPSDRFSAERTGGSVSTLTIQRTQQEDSAVYLCASSLIAGGPDTQYFGPGTRLTVL.

The chain joins TRBV12-3 or TRBV12-4 to TRBJ1-4, with TRBD1 matching over 8 bases. This CDR3 has 13 residues. Unmatched junction bases numbered 4, after V lost 5 bases and J lost 8 bases. As DNA, the CDR3 is TGTGCCAGCAGTGGACAGGGTGGGGAAAAACTGTTTTTT. This translates into CASSGQGGEKLFF.

The chain couples TRBV20-1 to TRBJ1-5; 8 bases are shared with TRBD1. The J segment lost 1 base and the V segment lost 3 bases, leaving 8 bases of the junction unmatched. Per germline, CDR1 DFQATT and CDR2 SNEGSKA (reference sequence). There are 16 residues in the CDR3. The CDR3 protein is CSASRGRGRSNQPQHF. The CDR3 DNA reads TGCAGTGCTAGTCGCGGCAGGGGGCGAAGCAATCAGCCCCAGCATTTT.

This rearrangement joins TRBV18 to TRBJ2-7; D remains unclear. Germline assignment: CDR1 KGHSH and CDR2 LQKENI. Trimming removed 6 bases from V and 3 bases from J, with 6 bases in between. This CDR3 is built from 11 residues. CDR3 sequence reads: CASSPLYEQYF. In DNA, the CDR3 is TGTGCCAGCTCCCCCCTCTACGAGCAGTACTTC.

This clone showed up just once. The chain couples TRBV7-2 to TRBJ1-2; TRBD1 matches 7 bases. Germline lookup yields CDR1 SGHTA and CDR2 FQGNSA. The CDR3 is 15 residues long. Germline trimming cut 5 bases from V and 0 bases from J; bases unmatched to any gene: 6. Here the CDR3 reads CASSPGQAANYGYTF. The CDR3 DNA is TGTGCCAGCAGCCCCGGACAGGCCGCTAACTATGGCTACACCTTC.

The rearrangement uses TRBV6-5 and TRBJ1-3; D gene unclear. The CDR3 sequence is 15 residues long. V was cut by 7 bases and J by 0 bases, with 13 bases left in between. The germline V gene has CDR1 MNHEY and CDR2 SVGAGI. The CDR3 protein is CASTSGFNSGNTIYF. CDR3 sequence (DNA): TGTGCCAGCACCAGCGGTTTCAACTCTGGAAACACCATATATTTT.

In DNA, the CDR3 is TGCGCCAGCAGCTTGTCTAGCTACTACAATGAGCAGTTCTTC. Amino acid sequence: CASSLSSYYNEQFF. The rearrangement uses TRBV5-1 and TRBJ2-1; a weak D match, TRBD2 (5 bases). The CDR3 runs 14 residues. Germline-derived CDR1 and CDR2 are SGHRS and YFSETQ. V gave up 1 base and J gave up 3 bases, with 8 bases separating them.

This chain links TRBV19 with TRBJ2-1; 11 bases agree with TRBD2. The CDR3 has 14 residues. In germline, CDR1 is LNHDA, CDR2 SQIVND (reference sequence). With 4 bases clipped from V and 10 bases from J, the junction kept 6 bases outside the gene matches. The CDR3 loop reads CASSNSGGEHEQFF. CDR3 coding DNA: TGTGCCAGTAGTAATAGCGGGGGGGAACACGAGCAGTTCTTC.

The rearrangement joins TRBV2 to TRBJ2-7; 8 bases map to TRBD2. Germline trimming cut 6 bases from V and 0 bases from J; bases unmatched to any gene: 4. This CDR3 has 14 residues. Per the germline V gene, CDR1 is SNHLY and CDR2 is FYNNEI. DNA of the CDR3: TGTGCCAGCAGGCCGGGACTAGACTCCTACGAGCAGTACTTC. As protein: CASRPGLDSYEQYF.

This clone appeared once. This chain links TRBV15 with TRBJ2-3, with D tentatively TRBD1 (5 bases). The CDR3 consists of 17 residues. Germline V gene data show CDR1 as LNHNV and CDR2 as YYDKDF (reference sequence). V lost 3 bases to trimming and J lost 0 bases, with 16 bases between them. The CDR3 reads CATSRGSGFRSTDTQYF. The CDR3 nucleotides are TGTGCCACCAGCAGGGGCTCAGGGTTCCGCAGCACAGATACGCAGTATTTT.

This rearrangement joins TRBV10-3 to TRBJ1-1; 8 bases line up with TRBD1. Germline V lookup: CDR1 ENHRY, CDR2 SYGVKD. V shed 5 bases and J 0 bases; nucleotides not matched to a gene: 14. The CDR3 covers 18 residues. This chain's CDR3 is CAISPNHPPQGVNTEAFF. The CDR3 DNA reads TGTGCCATCAGTCCTAACCATCCCCCACAGGGGGTGAACACTGAAGCTTTCTTT.

CDR3 protein: CASSPGTGDNSPLHF. The DNA of the CDR3 is TGTGCCAGCAGCCCAGGGACAGGGGATAATTCACCCCTCCACTTT. This chain connects TRBV5-6 to TRBJ1-6; 10 nucleotides agree with TRBD1. The CDR3 covers 15 residues. V dropped 4 bases and J dropped 5; count of bases not matched to a gene: 3. Germline V CDR1 and CDR2: SGHDT, YYEEEE. The variable domain in full, with the rest retrieved from reference TRBV5-6 and TRBJ1-6, is DAGVTQSPTHLIKTRGQQVTLRCSPKSGHDTVSWYQQALGQGPQFIFQYYEEEERQRGNFPDRFSGHQFPNYSSELNVNALLLGDSALYLCASSPGTGDNSPLHFGNGTRLTVT.

V and J are TRBV6-2 or TRBV6-3 and TRBJ2-1; a weak D match, TRBD2 (6 bases). There are 17 residues in the CDR3. V shed 2 bases and J shed 8 bases, with 22 bases lying between them. Germline CDR1 reads MNHEY; CDR2 reads SVGEGT. Here the CDR3 DNA reads TGTGCCAGCAGTTACCCCCCGATTGGAGGGATTATGGATGAGCAGTTCTTC. This codes for CASSYPPIGGIMDEQFF.

This rearrangement joins TRBV19 to TRBJ2-1, with D unclear. Germline CDR1 LNHDA, CDR2 SQIVND (reference sequence). V lost 0 bases and J lost 7, with 10 bases in between. The CDR3 is 14 amino acids. The CDR3 region has the DNA TGTGCCAGTAGTATAGATCTGGAGCTTAATGAGCAGTTCTTC. Its translation is CASSIDLELNEQFF. The full variable domain, in which reference TRBV19 and TRBJ2-1 provide the parts outside the CDR3, is DGGITQSPKYLFRKEGQNVTLSCEQNLNHDAMYWYRQDPGQGLRLIYYSQIVNDFQKGDIAEGYSVSREKKESFPLTVTSAQKNPTAFYLCASSIDLELNEQFFGPGTRLTVL.

The V and J genes are TRBV10-2 and TRBJ1-4; D possibly corresponds to TRBD1 (5 bases). The CDR3 runs to 14 residues. Trimming left V 6 bases short and J 7 bases short, with 15 bases between. Germline V CDR1 and CDR2: WSHSY, SAAADI. This CDR3 is CASRGDEGGEKLFF. In DNA, the CDR3 is TGCGCCAGCAGAGGGGACGAGGGAGGTGAAAAACTGTTTTTT.

The CDR3 sequence: CASSYARQGVNEQFF. The DNA of the CDR3 is TGTGCCAGCAGTTACGCTCGACAGGGGGTCAATGAGCAGTTCTTC. The chain couples TRBV6-5 to TRBJ2-1; 9 positions agree with TRBD1. V lost 2 bases, J lost 6 bases, and 5 bases stayed unmatched. Germline CDR1 reads MNHEY; CDR2 reads SVGAGI. The CDR3 loop spans 15 amino acids.

The V gene is TRBV5-4, the J gene TRBJ2-1, with 14 positions matching TRBD2. Germline CDR1 SGHNT, CDR2 YYREEE (reference sequence). The V segment lost 4 bases and the J segment 9 bases; nucleotides outside the gene matches: 9. The CDR3 is 16 amino acids. The CDR3 here is CASSPGTSGGRGEQFF. CDR3 bases: TGTGCCAGCAGCCCAGGGACTAGCGGGGGTAGAGGTGAGCAGTTCTTC.

This clone was counted a single time. The chain joins TRBV6-2 or TRBV6-3 to TRBJ2-7; 11 positions agree with TRBD2. CDR1 and CDR2 (germline): MNHEY, SVGEGT. The CDR3 totals 15 residues. J gave up 2 bases and V 4 bases, and 4 bases lay outside the gene matches. In DNA form, the CDR3 reads TGTGCCAGCAGTTTAGCGGGGGGGTCAACCTACGAGCAGTACTTC. Its protein is CASSLAGGSTYEQYF.

Here the CDR3 reads CSVGGSSYEQYF. The CDR3 DNA sequence: TGCAGCGTTGGTGGCAGCTCCTACGAGCAGTACTTC. The rearrangement links TRBV29-1 to TRBJ2-7; D not resolved. Between the trimmed V and J ends, which lost 4 bases and 0 bases, there was a span of 7 bases. CDR1 SQVTM and CDR2 ANQGSEA come from the germline V gene. CDR3 size: 12 residues.

V usage is TRBV25-1 and J usage is TRBJ1-6; D is possibly TRBD1 (6 bases). Germline CDR1 MGHDK, CDR2 SYGVNS. Trimming took off 2 bases at V and 8 bases at J, with 13 bases between the two ends. This CDR3 is built from 15 residues. The CDR3 loop is CASSEIQGNHSPLHF. The CDR3 bases are TGTGCCAGCAGTGAAATTCAGGGGAATCATTCACCCCTCCACTTT.

J is TRBJ1-3 and V is TRBV2; D perhaps matches TRBD1 (6 bases). Between the trimmed V and J ends, which lost 4 bases and 0 bases, there was a span of 7 bases. Germline loops: CDR1 SNHLY, CDR2 FYNNEI. This CDR3 spans 14 amino acids. For the CDR3, the DNA is TGTGCCAGCAGTGGGACAGCCTCTGGAAACACCATATATTTT. Its translation: CASSGTASGNTIYF.

The chain is built from TRBV5-4 and TRBJ2-7; TRBD2 aligns across 14 bases. Germline values: CDR1 SGHNT, CDR2 YYREEE (reference sequence). The CDR3 is 16 amino acids. J lost 0 bases, V lost 4 bases, and 3 bases had no gene match. CDR3 in amino acids: CASSTGTSGSSYEQYF. For the CDR3, the DNA is TGTGCCAGCAGCACCGGGACTAGCGGGAGCTCCTACGAGCAGTACTTC.

This chain links TRBV5-1 with TRBJ2-7; 7 positions match TRBD2. V shed 4 bases and J 4 bases; nucleotides not matched to a gene: 5. Germline V gives CDR1 SGHRS, CDR2 YFSETQ. The length of the CDR3 is 13 residues. CDR3 bases: TGCGCCAGCAGCCAAGGGAGGGAATACGAGCAGTACTTC. Translation: CASSQGREYEQYF.